This is a list of T cell receptor beta chains from one sample in a study of beta chain features in type 1 diabetes. Sequencing was performed with immunoSEQ multiplex PCR; in TCRdb, only in-frame clones are kept and a portion is missing. The repertoire holds 330,000 or so clones, with about 15% as singletons. The sample consisted of central memory CD4+ T cells from blood. The receptors shown here come from a man between 25 and 39 years old in good health. Both conserved end residues are part of each CDR3. A D gene is named only where the DNA matches it firmly. Size tells how often a clone was seen (once, few, many) or the class of an expanded clone, and some rows leave it out.

v_gene	abundance	j_gene	d_gene	CDR3aa	CDR3nt
TRBV30	.	TRBJ2-5	TRBD1	CAWSKRQGETQYF	TGTGCCTGGAGCAAAAGACAGGGAGAGACCCAGTACTTC
TRBV7-9	.	TRBJ1-1	.	CASSHDKNTEAFF	TGTGCCAGCAGCCACGACAAGAACACTGAAGCTTTCTTT
TRBV5-1	.	TRBJ2-7	.	CASSLTQGVNYEQYF	TGCGCCAGCAGCCTAACCCAGGGTGTTAACTACGAGCAGTACTTC
TRBV9	.	TRBJ2-3	.	CASSLEGTTQYF	TGTGCCAGCAGCCTAGAGGGTACTACGCAGTATTTT
TRBV23-1	few	TRBJ1-2	.	CASSQSPGSENYGYTF	TGCGCCAGCAGTCAATCCCCAGGGTCAGAGAACTATGGCTACACCTTC
TRBV5-6	.	TRBJ1-4	.	CASSFSGLGEKLFF	TGTGCCAGCAGCTTTTCGGGGTTGGGAGAAAAACTGTTTTTT
TRBV7-2	.	TRBJ2-5	TRBD2	CASSLSWTSGRETQYF	TGTGCCAGCAGCTTAAGCTGGACTAGCGGGAGAGAGACCCAGTACTTC
TRBV11-2	.	TRBJ2-6	.	CASSPRAGPRGSGANVLTF	TGTGCCAGCAGCCCCCGTGCGGGCCCTCGAGGCTCTGGGGCCAACGTCCTGACTTTC
TRBV11-3	.	TRBJ2-1	.	CASSSWGDEQFF	TGTGCCAGCAGCTCATGGGGGGATGAGCAGTTCTTC
TRBV6-1	few	TRBJ2-2	.	CASRAGPGELFF	TGTGCCAGCAGGGCGGGCCCCGGGGAGCTGTTTTTT
TRBV6-6	.	TRBJ1-1	.	CASTHLQGTTEAFF	TGTGCCAGCACCCACCTTCAAGGTACCACTGAAGCTTTCTTT
TRBV27	.	TRBJ2-3	TRBD2	CASTPTISGETDTQYF	TGTGCCAGCACCCCTACTATTAGCGGGGAAACAGATACGCAGTATTTT
TRBV18	.	TRBJ1-6	.	CASSPGRNSPLHF	TGTGCCAGCTCACCAGGGCGTAATTCACCCCTCCACTTT
TRBV30	few	TRBJ1-3	.	CAWTPSWDLNTIYF	TGTGCCTGGACTCCCTCGTGGGACCTGAACACCATATATTTT
TRBV5-6	few	TRBJ1-5	.	CASSLSGAWGQPQHF	TGTGCCAGCAGCTTGTCGGGGGCGTGGGGTCAGCCCCAGCATTTT
TRBV4-3	few	TRBJ2-1	.	CASSLDSPGINEQFF	TGCGCCAGCAGCCTTGATTCCCCAGGGATTAATGAGCAGTTCTTC
TRBV9	many	TRBJ1-6	TRBD1	CASSVSGDSNSPLHF	TGTGCCAGCAGCGTGAGTGGGGACAGCAATTCACCCCTCCACTTT
TRBV30	.	TRBJ1-3	.	CAWSAHPSAAIYF	TGTGCCTGGAGTGCCCACCCGTCGGCTGCCATATATTTT
TRBV19	.	TRBJ1-2	.	CASSPQANYGYTF	TGTGCCAGTAGCCCACAGGCGAACTATGGCTACACCTTC
TRBV7-8	.	TRBJ1-1	TRBD1	CASSPQVQGDTEAFF	TGTGCCAGCAGCCCACAGGTCCAGGGGGACACTGAAGCTTTCTTT
TRBV6-6	few	TRBJ1-3	.	CASSAYLSSGNTIYF	TGTGCCAGCAGTGCCTACTTAAGCTCTGGAAACACCATATATTTT
TRBV7-8	.	TRBJ2-7	TRBD1	CASSVGTGTSYEQYF	TGTGCCAGCAGCGTCGGGACAGGAACCTCCTACGAGCAGTACTTC
TRBV7-8	few	TRBJ1-2	.	CASSVTHNYGYTF	TGTGCCAGCAGCGTGACACACAACTATGGCTACACCTTC
TRBV4-2	.	TRBJ1-5	.	CASSQEVRNGNQPQHF	TGTGCCAGCAGCCAAGAGGTGAGGAACGGCAATCAGCCCCAGCATTTT
TRBV11-2	few	TRBJ2-7	.	CASSSSGTPHEQYF	TGTGCCAGCAGCTCCTCCGGGACCCCCCACGAGCAGTACTTC
TRBV6-5	once	TRBJ1-1	TRBD1	CASVVGGGTEAFF	TGTGCCAGCGTCGTAGGGGGCGGCACTGAAGCTTTCTTT
TRBV2	.	TRBJ2-7	.	CASSEAGQMDREQYF	TGTGCCAGCAGTGAGGCGGGACAGATGGATCGCGAGCAGTACTTC
TRBV5-4	few	TRBJ2-7	TRBD2	CASSRPSGGPGLYEQYF	TGTGCCAGCAGCCGACCTAGCGGGGGGCCGGGTTTGTACGAGCAGTACTTC
TRBV7-9	.	TRBJ2-3	.	CASSALRAGTDTQYF	TGTGCCAGCAGCGCCCTTCGTGCGGGCACAGATACGCAGTATTTT
TRBV11-2	.	TRBJ2-3	TRBD2	CASSPRLAGAPSTDTQYF	TGTGCCAGCAGCCCGAGGCTAGCGGGAGCCCCTAGCACAGATACGCAGTATTTT
TRBV15	.	TRBJ1-5	TRBD1	CATSPRTGFQPQHF	TGTGCCACCAGCCCTCGGACAGGGTTCCAGCCCCAGCATTTT
TRBV6-1	.	TRBJ2-2	.	CASSEELGELFF	TGTGCCAGCAGTGAAGAGTTGGGGGAGCTGTTTTTT
TRBV19	.	TRBJ1-2	.	CASSMSLTIYGYTF	TGTGCCAGTAGTATGTCGCTTACGATCTATGGCTACACCTTC
TRBV4-3	.	TRBJ2-2	TRBD2	CASSRGGLATNTGELFF	TGCGCCAGCAGCCGAGGCGGACTAGCGACGAACACCGGGGAGCTGTTTTTT
TRBV27	.	TRBJ1-3	.	CASSLQATGNTIYF	TGTGCCAGCAGTTTGCAGGCGACTGGAAACACCATATATTTT
TRBV30	many	TRBJ2-3	.	CAWNQGGADTQYF	TGTGCCTGGAACCAGGGCGGGGCAGATACGCAGTATTTT
TRBV27	.	TRBJ1-1	TRBD1	CASKVTGGNTEAFF	TGTGCCAGCAAGGTCACAGGGGGAAACACTGAAGCTTTCTTT
TRBV5-6	many	TRBJ2-1	TRBD2	CASSSLAGTYNEQFF	TGTGCCAGCAGCTCTTTAGCGGGAACCTACAATGAGCAGTTCTTC
TRBV30	.	TRBJ2-5	.	CAWSVLGRETQYF	TGTGCCTGGAGTGTACTAGGCCGAGAGACCCAGTACTTC
TRBV28	few	TRBJ1-2	.	CASSGGITGYTF	TGTGCCAGCAGCGGAGGGATTACTGGCTACACCTTC
TRBV7-9	.	TRBJ1-1	.	CASSLEGGNTEAFF	TGTGCCAGCAGCTTAGAAGGTGGCAACACTGAAGCTTTCTTT
TRBV4-3	.	TRBJ1-4	TRBD1	CASSQDGQGVQLFF	TGCGCCAGCAGCCAAGATGGCCAGGGGGTTCAACTGTTTTTT
TRBV6-5	.	TRBJ2-2	.	CASRISPPGELFF	TGTGCCAGCAGAATTTCCCCCCCCGGGGAGCTGTTTTTT
TRBV7-2	few	TRBJ1-5	TRBD1	CASSLAGTGNQPQHF	TGTGCCAGCAGCTTAGCCGGGACAGGGAATCAGCCCCAGCATTTT
TRBV18	.	TRBJ2-3	TRBD1	CASSPTGGSTDTQYF	TGTGCCAGCTCACCGACAGGGGGGAGCACAGATACGCAGTATTTT
TRBV10-3	.	TRBJ1-1	.	CAISEAGQANTEAFF	TGTGCCATCAGTGAGGCGGGACAAGCTAACACTGAAGCTTTCTTT
TRBV9	few	TRBJ1-2	.	CASSVGFGSEGYTF	TGTGCCAGCAGCGTAGGTTTCGGGTCTGAGGGCTACACCTTC
TRBV27	once	TRBJ2-3	TRBD2	CASSLGLASADTQYF	TGTGCCAGCAGTCTCGGACTAGCGAGCGCAGATACGCAGTATTTT
TRBV7-2	.	TRBJ2-7	.	CASSLVRGTYEQYF	TGTGCCAGCAGCTTAGTTCGGGGGACCTACGAGCAGTACTTC
TRBV28	many	TRBJ2-1	.	CASGQAPWNEQFF	TGTGCCAGCGGCCAAGCTCCGTGGAATGAGCAGTTCTTC
TRBV18	.	TRBJ1-5	.	CASSEQDNQPQHF	TGTGCCAGCTCAGAACAGGACAATCAGCCCCAGCATTTT
TRBV9	.	TRBJ1-2	.	CASSVDDSPYGYTF	TGTGCCAGCAGCGTAGACGATAGCCCATATGGCTACACCTTC
TRBV6-6	.	TRBJ1-5	.	CASSYVSNQPQHF	TGTGCCAGCAGTTACGTAAGTAATCAGCCCCAGCATTTT